The 20 T cell receptor beta chains below come from one sample, sequenced in a study of blood T cell repertoires in COVID-19. The data were produced by immunoSEQ multiplex PCR, yet TCRdb's version contains in-frame clones alone and is incomplete. Of tens of thousands of clones in the sample, around nine tenths were seen once. The source material was peripheral blood. These receptors were collected from a woman aged 80 or over with acute or convalescent COVID-19.

The V call is TRBV30, the J call TRBJ2-5, with D possibly matching TRBD2 (5 bases). The CDR3 is 14 residues long. Per the germline V gene, CDR1 is GTSNPN and CDR2 is SVGIG (reference sequence). Trimming shortened V by 3 bases and J by 2 bases, and 13 bases separated the two germline ends. Here the CDR3 reads CAWRPDFRQETQYF. In nucleotides, the CDR3 is TGTGCCTGGAGGCCGGACTTTCGTCAAGAGACCCAGTACTTC.

The rearrangement joins TRBV9 to TRBJ2-7; D is uncertain. V lost 0 bases to trimming and J lost 6 bases, with 10 bases between them. Germline V gene lookup returns CDR1 SGDLS and CDR2 YYNGEE. The CDR3 runs to 13 residues. The CDR3 coding sequence is TGTGCCAGCAGCGTAGCTCCCTTTCGCGAGCAGTACTTC. Amino acids: CASSVAPFREQYF.

The chain joins TRBV7-9 to TRBJ1-2; 7 bases are shared with TRBD1. The CDR3 totals 15 residues. J lost 0 bases, V lost 5 bases, and 6 bases had no gene match. Germline V gene sequence: CDR1 SEHNR, CDR2 FQNEAQ (reference sequence). The CDR3 DNA reads as TGTGCCAGCAGCATATTGGACAGGACTAACTATGGCTACACCTTC. It encodes CASSILDRTNYGYTF.

The chain carries TRBV27 and TRBJ1-5; D not certain. The CDR3 extends over 14 amino acids. CDR1 is MNHEY and CDR2 is SMNVEV in the germline V gene (reference sequence). V lost 3 bases to trimming and J lost 6 bases, with 12 bases between them. In DNA form, the CDR3 reads TGTGCCAGCAGTTTCGGCCTTAGGAGTCAGCCCCAGCATTTT. This sequence encodes CASSFGLRSQPQHF.

The CDR3 spells CASSQYGLAGGGELFF. As DNA, the CDR3 is TGTGCCAGCAGCCAATACGGGCTAGCGGGAGGTGGGGAGCTGTTTTTT. The gene calls are TRBV3-1 (or the pseudogene TRBV3-2) and TRBJ2-2, with 11 bases that match TRBD2. Germline CDR1 and CDR2: LGHDT and YNNKEL (reference sequence). The CDR3 runs to 16 residues. Germline trimming cut 2 bases from V and 8 bases from J; bases unmatched to any gene: 7.

This chain uses TRBV18 with TRBJ2-2; a possible D gene is TRBD2 (6 bases). CDR1 is KGHSH and CDR2 is LQKENI in the germline V gene. With 6 bases removed from V and 6 bases from J, the gap between germline ends came to 17 bases. This CDR3 region has 15 residues. Here the CDR3 reads CASSTGDPGAGELFF. CDR3 nucleotides: TGTGCCAGCTCTACGGGGGACCCAGGCGCCGGGGAGCTGTTTTTT. The whole variable domain, remainder taken from reference TRBV18 and TRBJ2-2, is NAGVMQNPRHLVRRRGQEARLRCSPMKGHSHVYWYRQLPEEGLKFMVYLQKENIIDESGMPKERFSAEFPKEGPSILRIQQVVRGDSAAYFCASSTGDPGAGELFFGEGSRLTVL.

This clone is medium-sized in the sample. The genes are TRBV11-1 and TRBJ2-7, with D unclear. Trimming took 0 bases from V and 2 from J, leaving 5 bases between them. The CDR3 length is 13 residues. Per germline, CDR1 SGHAT and CDR2 FQDESV (reference sequence). Here the CDR3 reads CASSLAATYEQYF. CDR3 bases: TGTGCCAGCAGCTTAGCGGCCACCTACGAGCAGTACTTC.

DNA for the CDR3: TGTGCCAGCAGGCAGACGGGGAACTATGGCTACACCTTC. Translated: CASRQTGNYGYTF. The chain recombines TRBV28 with TRBJ1-2; the D is unclear. Deletions cut 6 bases from V and 2 bases from J, with 10 bases between. Germline values: CDR1 MDHEN, CDR2 SYDVKM. This CDR3 is built from 13 residues.

The chain joins TRBV19 to TRBJ1-1; D unclear. This CDR3 contains 15 residues. The germline CDR1 and CDR2 sequences are LNHDA and SQIVND (reference sequence). V was pared by 1 base and J by 1 base, with 10 bases between. In DNA form, the CDR3 reads TGTGCCAGTAGTATAGTAGGAGGTTCGAACACTGAAGCTTTCTTT. This translates into CASSIVGGSNTEAFF.

This chain uses TRBV28 with TRBJ1-4; 8 bases agree with TRBD1. The junction had 12 bases not matched to a gene; V was cut back by 6 bases and J by 6 bases. CDR1 and CDR2 (germline): MDHEN, SYDVKM. This CDR3 comprises 16 residues. This CDR3 is CASRRTTTGEYEKLFF. In DNA, the CDR3 is TGTGCCAGCAGGCGTACAACGACAGGGGAATATGAAAAACTGTTTTTT.

The rearrangement links TRBV11-2 to TRBJ1-3; D is unclear. V gave up 3 bases and J gave up 3 bases, with 9 bases separating them. The CDR3 loop spans 14 amino acids. The germline V gene has CDR1 SGHAT and CDR2 FQNNGV. The CDR3 here is CASSFGISGNTIYF. In DNA, the CDR3 is TGTGCCAGCAGCTTCGGGATTAGTGGAAACACCATATATTTT.

V usage is TRBV7-9 and J usage is TRBJ2-2; the D gene is possibly TRBD1 (6 bases). Germline assignment: CDR1 SEHNR and CDR2 FQNEAQ (reference sequence). Between the trimmed V and J ends, which lost 3 bases and 1 base, there was a span of 9 bases. The CDR3 is 15 residues long. The DNA of the CDR3 is TGTGCCAGCAGCTTGGGGACACTGAACACCGGGGAGCTGTTTTTT. Amino acids: CASSLGTLNTGELFF.

The chain recombines TRBV18 with TRBJ2-7; 8 bases map to TRBD1. The CDR3 is made up of 15 amino acids. The trim removed 8 bases at V and 2 bases at J, leaving 11 bases unmatched. Germline lookup yields CDR1 KGHSH and CDR2 LQKENI. CDR3 region: CASQSQGADTYEQYF. DNA for the CDR3: TGTGCCAGCCAAAGTCAGGGGGCGGATACCTACGAGCAGTACTTC. The full variable domain, its missing parts supplied by reference TRBV18 and TRBJ2-7, is NAGVMQNPRHLVRRRGQEARLRCSPMKGHSHVYWYRQLPEEGLKFMVYLQKENIIDESGMPKERFSAEFPKEGPSILRIQQVVRGDSAAYFCASQSQGADTYEQYFGPGTRLTVT.

This clone was seen a few times. The chain joins TRBV27 to TRBJ1-4; D is ambiguous. The CDR3 contains 14 residues. Per the germline V gene, CDR1 is MNHEY and CDR2 is SMNVEV (reference sequence). The V and J ends lost 4 bases and 4 bases respectively, with 10 bases between them. The CDR3 spells CASSSAGLNEKLFF. CDR3 nucleotide sequence: TGTGCCAGCAGTTCGGCAGGCCTTAATGAAAAACTGTTTTTT.

J is TRBJ2-1 and V is TRBV30, with 7 bases identical to TRBD2. Germline assignment: CDR1 GTSNPN and CDR2 SVGIG (reference sequence). This CDR3 comprises 14 residues. V trimming: 5 bases; J trimming: 6 bases; junction bases outside the gene matches: 10. The CDR3 loop is CAWALLGGSNEQFF. CDR3 sequence (DNA): TGTGCCTGGGCCCTGTTGGGAGGGAGCAATGAGCAGTTCTTC.

The chain employs TRBV3-1 (or the pseudogene TRBV3-2) and TRBJ1-6; D is unresolved. The length of the CDR3 is 15 residues. In germline, CDR1 is LGHDT, CDR2 YNNKEL (reference sequence). Trimming left V 2 bases short and J 11 bases short, with 16 bases between. CDR3 region: CASSQTQGGFTPLHF. CDR3 bases: TGTGCCAGCAGCCAAACTCAAGGAGGGTTTACACCCCTCCACTTT.

A remark on this clone: The junction shows a germline mismatch at one end, possibly a read error. The J gene is TRBJ2-1, the V gene TRBV5-1; 8 bases line up with TRBD2. Looked up from germline, CDR1 is SGHRS and CDR2 is YFSETQ. The CDR3 is 15 residues long. CDR3 bases: TGCGCCCGCAGCCCCGGGGGGGGGATTTACAATGAGCAGTTCTTC. It translates to CARSPGGGIYNEQFF. Full variable domain (rest looked up from reference TRBV5-1 and TRBJ2-1): KAGVTQTPRYLIKTRGQQVTLSCSPISGHRSVSWYQQTPGQGLQFLFEYFSETQRNKGNFPGRFSGRQFSNSRSEMNVSTLELGDSALYLCARSPGGGIYNEQFFGPGTRLTVL.

This clone was detected once. The chain has TRBV6-5 and TRBJ1-1, with D possibly TRBD1 on 6 matching bases. Trimming cost V 7 bases and J 5 bases, with 8 bases left between them. The germline CDR1 and CDR2 sequences are MNHEY and SVGAGI. The CDR3 spans 11 residues. Here the CDR3 reads CASTQGTEAFF. The CDR3 nucleotides are TGTGCCAGCACCCAGGGGACTGAAGCTTTCTTT.

The rearrangement links TRBV7-9 to TRBJ2-7; TRBD1 aligns across 8 bases. Trimming removed 3 bases from V and 6 bases from J; junction bases left unmatched: 13. The CDR3 is 16 residues long. Germline CDR1 is SEHNR and CDR2 is FQNEAQ (reference sequence). For the CDR3, the DNA is TGTGCCAGCAGCTTGGGAAGGGACAGGTCGTACAGCGAGCAGTACTTC. Translating it yields CASSLGRDRSYSEQYF.

The chain links TRBV6-5 to TRBJ2-3, with TRBD2 identical over 11 bases. CDR3 size: 15 residues. Germline V gene sequence: CDR1 MNHEY, CDR2 SVGAGI. J lost 4 bases, V lost 5 bases, and 5 bases had no gene match. CDR3 in amino acids: CASSHLAGGSDTQYF. CDR3 sequence (DNA): TGTGCCAGCAGTCATCTAGCGGGGGGATCAGATACGCAGTATTTT.